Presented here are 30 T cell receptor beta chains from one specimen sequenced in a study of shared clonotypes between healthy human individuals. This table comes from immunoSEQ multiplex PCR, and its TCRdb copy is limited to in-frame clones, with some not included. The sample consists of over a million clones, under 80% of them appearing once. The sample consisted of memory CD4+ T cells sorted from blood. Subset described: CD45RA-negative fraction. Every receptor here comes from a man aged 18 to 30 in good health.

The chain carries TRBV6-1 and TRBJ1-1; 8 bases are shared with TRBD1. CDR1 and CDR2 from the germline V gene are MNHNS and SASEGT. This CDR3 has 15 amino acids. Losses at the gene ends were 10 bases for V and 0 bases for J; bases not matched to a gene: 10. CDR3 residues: CATETGARMNTEAFF. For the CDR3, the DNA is TGTGCCACCGAGACAGGGGCCAGGATGAACACTGAAGCTTTCTTT.

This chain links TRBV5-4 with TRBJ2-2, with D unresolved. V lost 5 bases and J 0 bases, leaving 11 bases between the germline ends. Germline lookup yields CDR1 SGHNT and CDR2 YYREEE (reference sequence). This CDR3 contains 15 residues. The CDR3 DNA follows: TGTGCCAGCAGTTCCTCCAACGCGAACACCGGGGAGCTGTTTTTT. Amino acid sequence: CASSSSNANTGELFF.

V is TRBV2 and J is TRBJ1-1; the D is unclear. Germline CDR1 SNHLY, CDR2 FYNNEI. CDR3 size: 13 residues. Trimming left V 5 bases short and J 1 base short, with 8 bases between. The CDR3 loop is CASSIVTNTEAFF. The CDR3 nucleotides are TGTGCCAGCAGTATTGTTACGAACACTGAAGCTTTCTTT.

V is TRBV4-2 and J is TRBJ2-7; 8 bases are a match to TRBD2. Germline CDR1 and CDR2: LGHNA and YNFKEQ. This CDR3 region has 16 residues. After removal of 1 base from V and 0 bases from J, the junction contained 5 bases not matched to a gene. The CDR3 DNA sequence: TGTGCCAGCAGCCAAGTTGTGGGACTAGACTCCTACGAGCAGTACTTC. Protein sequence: CASSQVVGLDSYEQYF.

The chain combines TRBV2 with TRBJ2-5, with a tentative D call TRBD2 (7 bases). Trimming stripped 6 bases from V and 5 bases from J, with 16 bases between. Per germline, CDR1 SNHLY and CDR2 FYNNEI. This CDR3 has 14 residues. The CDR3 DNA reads TGTGCCAGCAGAGAGGGGGGGGGTCGTGAGACCCAGTACTTC. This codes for CASREGGGRETQYF. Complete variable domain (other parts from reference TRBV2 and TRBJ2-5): EPEVTQTPSHQVTQMGQEVILRCVPISNHLYFYWYRQILGQKVEFLVSFYNNEISEKSEIFDDQFSVERPDGSNFTLKIRSTKLEDSAMYFCASREGGGRETQYFGPGTRLLVL.

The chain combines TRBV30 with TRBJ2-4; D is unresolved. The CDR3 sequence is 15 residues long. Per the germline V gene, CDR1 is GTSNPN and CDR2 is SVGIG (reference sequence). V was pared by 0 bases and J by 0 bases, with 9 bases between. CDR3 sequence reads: CAWSVNLIAKNIQYF. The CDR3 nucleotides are TGTGCCTGGAGTGTAAACTTAATAGCCAAAAACATTCAGTACTTC.

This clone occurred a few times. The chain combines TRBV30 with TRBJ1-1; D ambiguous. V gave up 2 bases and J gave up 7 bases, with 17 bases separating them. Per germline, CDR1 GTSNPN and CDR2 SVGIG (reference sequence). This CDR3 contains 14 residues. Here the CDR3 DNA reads TGTGCCTGGAGTCGTCGGCGCCGGGAGGGTGAAGCTTTCTTT. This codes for CAWSRRRREGEAFF.

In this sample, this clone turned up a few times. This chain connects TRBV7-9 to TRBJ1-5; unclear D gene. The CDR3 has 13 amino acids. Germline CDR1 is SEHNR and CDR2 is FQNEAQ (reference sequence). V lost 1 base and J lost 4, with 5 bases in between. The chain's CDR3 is CASSLVPNQPQHF. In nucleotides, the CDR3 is TGTGCCAGCAGCTTAGTCCCAAATCAGCCCCAGCATTTT.

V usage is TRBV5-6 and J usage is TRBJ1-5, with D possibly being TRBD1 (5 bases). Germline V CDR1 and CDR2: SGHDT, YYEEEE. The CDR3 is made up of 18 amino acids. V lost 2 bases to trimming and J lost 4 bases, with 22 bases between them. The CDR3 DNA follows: TGTGCCAGCAGCTTTTGGGCAGGGAGAAAGACCGGGAATCAGCCCCAGCATTTT. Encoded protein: CASSFWAGRKTGNQPQHF. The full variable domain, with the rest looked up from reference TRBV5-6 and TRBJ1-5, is DAGVTQSPTHLIKTRGQQVTLRCSPKSGHDTVSWYQQALGQGPQFIFQYYEEEERQRGNFPDRFSGHQFPNYSSELNVNALLLGDSALYLCASSFWAGRKTGNQPQHFGDGTRLSIL.

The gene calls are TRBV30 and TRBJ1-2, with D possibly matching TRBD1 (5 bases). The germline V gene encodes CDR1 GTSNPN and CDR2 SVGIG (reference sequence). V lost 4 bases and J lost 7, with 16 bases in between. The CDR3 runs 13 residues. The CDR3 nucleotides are TGTGCCTGGACGTCAGGGAGGACTTTTGGCTACACCTTC. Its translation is CAWTSGRTFGYTF.

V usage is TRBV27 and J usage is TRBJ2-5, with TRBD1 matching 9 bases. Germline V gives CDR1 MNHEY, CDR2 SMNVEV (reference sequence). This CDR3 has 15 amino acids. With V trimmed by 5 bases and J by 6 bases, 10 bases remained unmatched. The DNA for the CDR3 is TGTGCCAGCAGTCCAGGGACAGGGTGGAGGAAGACCCAGTACTTC. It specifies CASSPGTGWRKTQYF.

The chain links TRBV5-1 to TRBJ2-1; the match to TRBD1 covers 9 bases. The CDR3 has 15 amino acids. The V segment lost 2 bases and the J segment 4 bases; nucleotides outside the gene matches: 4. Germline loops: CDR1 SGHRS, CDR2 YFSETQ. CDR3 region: CASSFGTGWYNEQFF. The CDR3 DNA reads TGCGCCAGCAGCTTTGGGACAGGGTGGTACAATGAGCAGTTCTTC. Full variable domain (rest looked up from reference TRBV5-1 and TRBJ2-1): KAGVTQTPRYLIKTRGQQVTLSCSPISGHRSVSWYQQTPGQGLQFLFEYFSETQRNKGNFPGRFSGRQFSNSRSEMNVSTLELGDSALYLCASSFGTGWYNEQFFGPGTRLTVL.

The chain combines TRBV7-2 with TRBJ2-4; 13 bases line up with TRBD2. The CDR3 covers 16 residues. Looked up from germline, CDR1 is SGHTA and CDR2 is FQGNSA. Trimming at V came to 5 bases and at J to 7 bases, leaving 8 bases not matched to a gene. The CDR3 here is CASSQGLAGSGNIQYF. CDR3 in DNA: TGTGCCAGCAGCCAGGGACTAGCGGGGAGCGGGAACATTCAGTACTTC.

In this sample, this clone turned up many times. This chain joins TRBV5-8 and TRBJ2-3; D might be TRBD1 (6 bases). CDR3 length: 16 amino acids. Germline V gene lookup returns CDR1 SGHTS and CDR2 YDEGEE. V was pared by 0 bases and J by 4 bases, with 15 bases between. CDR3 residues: CASSLGWDKKSDTQYF. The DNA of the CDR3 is TGTGCCAGCAGCTTGGGTTGGGACAAAAAATCAGATACGCAGTATTTT.

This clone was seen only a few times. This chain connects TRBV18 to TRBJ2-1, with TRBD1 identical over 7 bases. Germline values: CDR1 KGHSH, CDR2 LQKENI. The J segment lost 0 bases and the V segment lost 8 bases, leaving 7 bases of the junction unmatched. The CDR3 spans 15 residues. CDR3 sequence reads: CASLDNRGSYNEQFF. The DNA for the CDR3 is TGTGCCAGCCTAGATAACAGGGGCTCCTACAATGAGCAGTTCTTC.

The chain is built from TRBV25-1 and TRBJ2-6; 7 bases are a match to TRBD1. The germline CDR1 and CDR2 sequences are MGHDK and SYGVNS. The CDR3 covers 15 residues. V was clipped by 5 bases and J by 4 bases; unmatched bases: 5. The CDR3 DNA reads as TGTGCCAGCAGTCGCACAGGGGCGGGGGCCAACGTCCTGACTTTC. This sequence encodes CASSRTGAGANVLTF.

CDR3 residues: CASSPGTRVNEQFF. As DNA, the CDR3 is TGTGCCAGCAGTCCCGGGACTAGAGTAAATGAGCAGTTCTTC. The chain employs TRBV27 and TRBJ2-1; 8 nucleotides agree with TRBD2. CDR1 is MNHEY and CDR2 is SMNVEV in the germline V gene (reference sequence). The CDR3 runs 14 residues. V trimming: 5 bases; J trimming: 7 bases; junction bases outside the gene matches: 7.

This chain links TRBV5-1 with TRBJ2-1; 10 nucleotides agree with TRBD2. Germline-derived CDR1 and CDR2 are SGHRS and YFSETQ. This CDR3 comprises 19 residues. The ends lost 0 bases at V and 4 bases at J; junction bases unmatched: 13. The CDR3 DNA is TGCGCCAGCAGCTTGGCCCCGCTCCGTAGCGGGGGGAGATACAATGAGCAGTTCTTC. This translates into CASSLAPLRSGGRYNEQFF.

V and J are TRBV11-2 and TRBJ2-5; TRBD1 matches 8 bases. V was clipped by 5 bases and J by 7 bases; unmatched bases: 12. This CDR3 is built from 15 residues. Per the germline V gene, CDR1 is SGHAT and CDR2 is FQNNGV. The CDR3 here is CASSPGTGRSLTQYF. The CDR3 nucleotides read TGTGCCAGCAGCCCGGGGACAGGCCGTTCCTTGACCCAGTACTTC.

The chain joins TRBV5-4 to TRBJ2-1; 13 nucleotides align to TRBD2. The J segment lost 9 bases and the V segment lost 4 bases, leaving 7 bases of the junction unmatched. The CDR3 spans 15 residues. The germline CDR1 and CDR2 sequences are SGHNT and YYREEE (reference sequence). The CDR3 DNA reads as TGTGCCAGCAGCCCCGGACTAGCGGGAGCGGGTGAGCAGTTCTTC. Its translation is CASSPGLAGAGEQFF.

The CDR3 DNA reads as TGTGCCAGCAGCCCCCAACGGGGAGGGGGTCCACTCGGTCGAAATACGCAGTATTTT. It translates to CASSPQRGGGPLGRNTQYF. The chain employs TRBV5-4 and TRBJ2-3; D is possibly TRBD2 (7 bases). The CDR3 spans 19 residues. From germline, CDR1 is SGHNT and CDR2 YYREEE (reference sequence). V gave up 4 bases and J gave up 7 bases, with 31 bases separating them.

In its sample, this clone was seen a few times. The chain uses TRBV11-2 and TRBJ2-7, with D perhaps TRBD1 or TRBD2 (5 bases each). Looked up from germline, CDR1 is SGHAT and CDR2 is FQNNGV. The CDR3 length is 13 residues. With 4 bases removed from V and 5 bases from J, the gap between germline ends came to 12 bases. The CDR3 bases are TGTGCCAGCAGCTCTCGCCGAGGGGACGAGCAGTACTTC. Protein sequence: CASSSRRGDEQYF.

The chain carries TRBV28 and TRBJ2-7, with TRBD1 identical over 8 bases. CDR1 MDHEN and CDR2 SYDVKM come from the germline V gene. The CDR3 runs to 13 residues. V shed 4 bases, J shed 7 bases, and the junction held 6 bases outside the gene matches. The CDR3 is CASSYQGAREQYF. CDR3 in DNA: TGTGCCAGCAGTTATCAGGGGGCGAGGGAGCAGTACTTC.

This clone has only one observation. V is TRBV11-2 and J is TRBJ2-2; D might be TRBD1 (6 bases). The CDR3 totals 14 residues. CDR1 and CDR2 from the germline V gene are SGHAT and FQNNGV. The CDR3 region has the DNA TGTGCTCTTTTCCCAGGGGCGAACACCGGGGAGCTGTTTTTT. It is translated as CALFPGANTGELFF. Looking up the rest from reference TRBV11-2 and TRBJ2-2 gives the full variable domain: EAGVAQSPRYKIIEKRQSVAFWCNPISGHATLYWYQQILGQGPKLLIQFQNNGVVDDSQLPKDRFSAERLKGVDSTLKIQPAKLEDSAVYLCALFPGANTGELFFGEGSRLTVL.

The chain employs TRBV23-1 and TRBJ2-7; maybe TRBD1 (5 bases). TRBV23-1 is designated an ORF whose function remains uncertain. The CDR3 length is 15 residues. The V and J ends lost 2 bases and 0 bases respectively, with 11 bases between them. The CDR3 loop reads CASSQGAGYSYEQYF. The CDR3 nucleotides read TGCGCCAGCAGTCAAGGGGCAGGCTACTCCTACGAGCAGTACTTC.

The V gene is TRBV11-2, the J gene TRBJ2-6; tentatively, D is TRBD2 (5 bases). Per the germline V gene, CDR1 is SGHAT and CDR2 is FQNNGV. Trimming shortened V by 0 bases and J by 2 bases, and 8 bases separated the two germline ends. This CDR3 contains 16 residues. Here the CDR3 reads CASSLDSGAGANVLTF. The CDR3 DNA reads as TGTGCCAGCAGCTTAGATTCCGGGGCTGGGGCCAACGTCCTGACTTTC.

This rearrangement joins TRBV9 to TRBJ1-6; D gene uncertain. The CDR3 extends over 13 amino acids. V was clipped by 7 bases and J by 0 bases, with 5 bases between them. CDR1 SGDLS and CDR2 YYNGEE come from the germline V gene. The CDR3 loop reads CASAYSYNSPLHF. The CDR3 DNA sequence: TGTGCCAGCGCTTACTCCTATAATTCACCCCTCCACTTT.

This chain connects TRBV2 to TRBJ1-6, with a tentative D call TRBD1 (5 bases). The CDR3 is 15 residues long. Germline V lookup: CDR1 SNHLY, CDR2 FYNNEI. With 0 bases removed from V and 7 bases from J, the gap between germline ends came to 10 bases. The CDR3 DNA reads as TGTGCCAGCAGTGAAGCGGTACAGGTGAATTCACCCCTCCACTTT. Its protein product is CASSEAVQVNSPLHF. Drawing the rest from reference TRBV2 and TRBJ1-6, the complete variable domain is EPEVTQTPSHQVTQMGQEVILRCVPISNHLYFYWYRQILGQKVEFLVSFYNNEISEKSEIFDDQFSVERPDGSNFTLKIRSTKLEDSAMYFCASSEAVQVNSPLHFGNGTRLTVT.

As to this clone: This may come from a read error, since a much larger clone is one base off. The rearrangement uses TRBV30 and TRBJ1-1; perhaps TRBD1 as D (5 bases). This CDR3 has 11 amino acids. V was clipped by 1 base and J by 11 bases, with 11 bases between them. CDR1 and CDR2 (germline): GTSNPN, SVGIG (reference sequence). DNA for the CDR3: TGTGCCTGGAGTGGGGGGGTGGGGGCTTTCTTT. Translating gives CAWSGGVGAFF. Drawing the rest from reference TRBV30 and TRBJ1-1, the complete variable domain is SQTIHQWPATLVQPVGSPLSLECTVEGTSNPNLYWYRQAAGRGLQLLFYSVGIGQISSEVPQNLSASRPQDRQFILSSKKLLLSDSGFYLCAWSGGVGAFFGQGTRLTVV.

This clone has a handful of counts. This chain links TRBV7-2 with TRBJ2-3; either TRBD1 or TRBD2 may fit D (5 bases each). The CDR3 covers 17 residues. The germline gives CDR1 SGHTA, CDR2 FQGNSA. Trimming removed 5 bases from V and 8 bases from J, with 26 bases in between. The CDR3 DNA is TGTGCCAGCAGCGCCGACTCGGACTTCCGTACGGGGCTTACGCAGTATTTT. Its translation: CASSADSDFRTGLTQYF.